The 10 T cell receptor beta chains listed next were all sequenced from one sample in a study of T cell responses to AZD1222 COVID-19 vaccine. Here immunoSEQ multiplex PCR was the method, and the copy in TCRdb shows in-frame clones only, minus some. Counted here are 90,000 to 120,000 clones, around 87% occurring once; the ten biggest clones make up 3.5% to 4.5%. The sample here was peripheral blood, taken on day 0 of AZD1222 vaccination. The receptor set was obtained from an adult in good health.

The chain employs TRBV3-1 (or the pseudogene TRBV3-2) and TRBJ2-7; TRBD2 is a possible D gene (5 bases). The CDR3 covers 15 residues. The germline CDR1 and CDR2 sequences are LGHDT and YNNKEL (reference sequence). Trimming took off 1 base at V and 0 bases at J, with 10 bases between the two ends. CDR3 nucleotide sequence: TGTGCCAGCAGCCAAGGCGGGTCGAGCTCCTACGAGCAGTACTTC. Protein product: CASSQGGSSSYEQYF.

This sequence joins TRBV6-6 and TRBJ2-7; D remains ambiguous. The V and J ends lost 0 bases and 4 bases respectively, with 4 bases between them. The CDR3 covers 12 residues. Germline V gives CDR1 MNHNY, CDR2 SVGAGI (reference sequence). CDR3 sequence (DNA): TGTGCCAGCAGTTACTCGTCGTACGAGCAGTACTTC. Amino acid sequence: CASSYSSYEQYF.

The chain links TRBV4-1 to TRBJ1-2; 7 positions agree with TRBD1. Per the germline V gene, CDR1 is MGHRA and CDR2 is YSYEKL. Trimming at V came to 1 base and at J to 6 bases, leaving 8 bases not matched to a gene. This CDR3 is 15 amino acids long. The CDR3 DNA reads as TGCGCCAGCAGCCAAGTTTACAGGGGTACGGATGGCTACACCTTC. Protein sequence: CASSQVYRGTDGYTF.

V is TRBV27 and J is TRBJ1-2, with TRBD1 matching 12 bases. There are 14 residues in the CDR3. V dropped 8 bases and J dropped 8; count of bases not matched to a gene: 9. Germline lookup yields CDR1 MNHEY and CDR2 SMNVEV (reference sequence). As DNA, the CDR3 is TGTGCCAGCGCCGTAAGCGGGACAGGGGGCGGCTACACCTTC. Its translation: CASAVSGTGGGYTF.

The chain has TRBV4-1 and TRBJ2-7; a possible D gene is TRBD2 (6 bases). Germline CDR1 reads MGHRA; CDR2 reads YSYEKL. The CDR3 consists of 14 residues. Trimming cost V 5 bases and J 0 bases, with 11 bases left between them. The chain's CDR3 is CASSSPGLSYEQYF. The CDR3 coding sequence is TGCGCCAGCAGCTCCCCGGGACTCTCCTACGAGCAGTACTTC.

Worth noting for this clone: Distinct nucleotide sequences in the sample also encode this CDR3. The gene calls are TRBV12-3 or TRBV12-4 and TRBJ2-3, with no clear D. The CDR3 sequence is 11 residues long. Trimming removed 1 base from V and 6 bases from J, with 2 bases in between. CDR3 loop: CASSLGDTQYF. The CDR3 nucleotides are TGTGCCAGCAGTTTAGGGGATACGCAGTATTTT.

The V call is TRBV10-3, the J call TRBJ1-1, with D possibly being TRBD1 (5 bases). V lost 2 bases and J 4 bases, leaving 14 bases between the germline ends. Germline CDR1 and CDR2: ENHRY and SYGVKD. The CDR3 contains 15 residues. The DNA of the CDR3 is TGTGCCATCAGTGAGCCTAGAACAGGAGTCACTGAAGCTTTCTTT. This sequence encodes CAISEPRTGVTEAFF.

The rearrangement joins TRBV6-5 to TRBJ1-1, with D possibly TRBD1 on 6 matching bases. Trimming stripped 2 bases from V and 3 bases from J, with 10 bases between. CDR3 length: 14 amino acids. Germline CDR1 MNHEY, CDR2 SVGAGI. Written as DNA, the CDR3 is TGTGCCAGCAGTTACCTAGGGGGAGACACTGAAGCTTTCTTT. This sequence encodes CASSYLGGDTEAFF.

Only one count was recorded for this clone. This sequence joins TRBV13 and TRBJ1-2; tentative D call: TRBD1 (6 bases). Germline lookup yields CDR1 PRHDT and CDR2 FYEKMQ (reference sequence). V was pared by 5 bases and J by 1 base, with 11 bases between. This CDR3 contains 14 residues. CDR3 DNA sequence: TGTGCCAGCAGCCCCCAGGGGAGTAACTATGGCTACACCTTC. Its protein is CASSPQGSNYGYTF.

This rearrangement joins TRBV7-8 to TRBJ2-2, with 9 bases matching TRBD2. CDR1 SGHVS and CDR2 FQNEAQ come from the germline V gene. V dropped 4 bases and J dropped 1; count of bases not matched to a gene: 1. The CDR3 is made up of 15 amino acids. Here the CDR3 reads CASSWRGGNTGELFF. In DNA form, the CDR3 reads TGTGCCAGCAGCTGGCGGGGGGGGAACACCGGGGAGCTGTTTTTT.